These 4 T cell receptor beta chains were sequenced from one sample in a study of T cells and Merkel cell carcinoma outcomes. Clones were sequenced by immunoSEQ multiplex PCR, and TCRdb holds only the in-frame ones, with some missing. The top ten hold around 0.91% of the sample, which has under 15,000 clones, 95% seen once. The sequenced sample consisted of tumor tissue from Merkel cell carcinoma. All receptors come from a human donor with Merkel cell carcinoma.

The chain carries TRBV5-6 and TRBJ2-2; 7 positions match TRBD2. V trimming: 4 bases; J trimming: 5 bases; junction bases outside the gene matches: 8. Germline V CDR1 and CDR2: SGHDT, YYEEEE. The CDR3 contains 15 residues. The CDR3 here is CASSKAGLTTGELFF. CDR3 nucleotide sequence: TGTGCCAGCAGCAAAGCGGGACTGACAACCGGGGAGCTGTTTTTT.

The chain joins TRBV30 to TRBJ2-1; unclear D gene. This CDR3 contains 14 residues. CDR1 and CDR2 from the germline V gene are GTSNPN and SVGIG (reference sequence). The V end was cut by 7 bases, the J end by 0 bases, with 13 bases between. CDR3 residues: CASDGRNSYNEQFF. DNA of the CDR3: TGTGCCTCAGACGGGCGGAACTCCTACAATGAGCAGTTCTTC. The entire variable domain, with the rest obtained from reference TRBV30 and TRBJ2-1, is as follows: SQTIHQWPATLVQPVGSPLSLECTVEGTSNPNLYWYRQAAGRGLQLLFYSVGIGQISSEVPQNLSASRPQDRQFILSSKKLLLSDSGFYLCASDGRNSYNEQFFGPGTRLTVL.

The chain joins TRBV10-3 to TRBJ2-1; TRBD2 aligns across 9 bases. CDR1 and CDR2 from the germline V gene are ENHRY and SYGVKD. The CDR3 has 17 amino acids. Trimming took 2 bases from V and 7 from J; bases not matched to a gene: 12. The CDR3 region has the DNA TGTGCCATCAGTGAGACACTGATCCAGGCGGGAGGGAATGAGCAGTTCTTC. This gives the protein CAISETLIQAGGNEQFF.

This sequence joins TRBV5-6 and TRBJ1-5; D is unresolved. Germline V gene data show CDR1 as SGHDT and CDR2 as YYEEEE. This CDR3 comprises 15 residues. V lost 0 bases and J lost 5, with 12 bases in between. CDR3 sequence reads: CASSLGPGFDQPQHF. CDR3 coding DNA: TGTGCCAGCAGCTTGGGTCCGGGGTTCGATCAGCCCCAGCATTTT.